This T cell receptor beta chain was profiled in a study of cytomegalovirus exposure and HLA in healthy donors. Findings and limits, study-wide: A highly shared variant cluster was judged a likely technical artifact.

The study ran its PCR with 60 Vbeta and 13 Jbeta primers. Here immunoSEQ multiplex PCR was the method, and the copy in TCRdb shows in-frame clones only, minus some. The sample contains 200,000 to 250,000 clones, roughly 80% of which appear only once. Germline V gene sequence: CDR1 MDHEN, CDR2 SYDVKM. With 5 bases removed from V and 0 bases from J, the gap between germline ends came to 8 bases. This CDR3 spans 14 amino acids. Regarding this clone: The antigen remains undetermined.

Input material: PBMCs. This clonotype was sampled from a man aged 40-49 years in good health and CMV-seronegative. The chain couples TRBV28 to TRBJ1-5; unclear D gene. The CDR3 reads CASSMPYSNQPQHF. The CDR3 DNA sequence: TGTGCCAGCAGTATGCCCTATAGCAATCAGCCCCAGCATTTT.